The 13 T cell receptor beta chains presented below share a single source sample, sequenced in a study of T cell responses to AZD1222 COVID-19 vaccine. Repertoires were generated with immunoSEQ multiplex PCR, while TCRdb's copy carries only in-frame clones and drops some. Among about 26,000 clones listed, 88% were seen once. This sample comprised peripheral blood, obtained 28 days after the second AZD1222 dose. These TCRs come from an adult who received the AZD1222 COVID-19 vaccine.

This clone came up once. This sequence joins TRBV9 and TRBJ2-1; D gene uncertain. The CDR3 is 15 amino acids. The germline V gene encodes CDR1 SGDLS and CDR2 YYNGEE. V shed 3 bases and J shed 0 bases, with 10 bases lying between them. CDR3 nucleotide sequence: TGTGCCAGCAGCGCTACGGACGGCTCCTACAATGAGCAGTTCTTC. This codes for CASSATDGSYNEQFF.

The genes are TRBV27 and TRBJ2-5; D is perhaps TRBD2 (6 bases). Germline-derived CDR1 and CDR2 are MNHEY and SMNVEV (reference sequence). V lost 11 bases and J 4 bases, leaving 17 bases between the germline ends. The length of the CDR3 is 13 residues. The CDR3, as DNA: TGTGCCGTCGCGAGGAGGGTGGGAGAGACCCAGTACTTC. Translation: CAVARRVGETQYF.

The rearrangement joins TRBV28 to TRBJ2-7; the D gene is possibly TRBD1 (5 bases). Between the trimmed V and J ends, which lost 5 bases and 3 bases, there was a span of 8 bases. The CDR3 consists of 12 residues. Germline CDR1 and CDR2: MDHEN and SYDVKM. This CDR3 reads CASSPQVYEQYF. As DNA, the CDR3 is TGTGCCAGCAGTCCACAGGTCTACGAGCAGTACTTC.

The V and J genes are TRBV5-1 and TRBJ2-5; D unclear. V was shortened by 1 base and J by 5 bases, with 15 bases between the two germline ends. The germline gives CDR1 SGHRS, CDR2 YFSETQ. The CDR3 is 15 residues long. The CDR3 loop is CASSLNGESLETQYF. CDR3 DNA sequence: TGCGCCAGCAGCTTGAATGGGGAATCGCTTGAGACCCAGTACTTC. Full variable domain (outside the CDR3, taken from reference TRBV5-1 and TRBJ2-5): KAGVTQTPRYLIKTRGQQVTLSCSPISGHRSVSWYQQTPGQGLQFLFEYFSETQRNKGNFPGRFSGRQFSNSRSEMNVSTLELGDSALYLCASSLNGESLETQYFGPGTRLLVL.

The chain is built from TRBV6-5 and TRBJ1-5; D is ambiguous. Germline CDR1 is MNHEY and CDR2 is SVGAGI. This CDR3 comprises 13 residues. With 3 bases removed from V and 1 base from J, the gap between germline ends came to 4 bases. The CDR3 reads CASSYQSNQPQHF. The CDR3 DNA reads as TGTGCCAGCAGTTATCAGAGCAATCAGCCCCAGCATTTT.

The table lists this clone with a count of one. The chain uses TRBV6-1 and TRBJ1-2; TRBD1 is a possible D gene (6 bases). Deletions cut 1 base from V and 4 bases from J, with 19 bases between. There are 17 residues in the CDR3. Per the germline V gene, CDR1 is MNHNS and CDR2 is SASEGT. CDR3 region: CASSEGQAGVIGYGYTF. The CDR3 nucleotides are TGTGCCAGCAGTGAAGGCCAGGCAGGGGTCATTGGCTATGGCTACACCTTC.

This clone has only one observation. V is TRBV19 and J is TRBJ2-2, with 7 nucleotides matching TRBD1. Unmatched junction bases numbered 3, after V lost 1 base and J lost 1 base. The CDR3 runs to 16 residues. Germline V gene lookup returns CDR1 LNHDA and CDR2 SQIVND (reference sequence). The CDR3 nucleotides are TGTGCCAGTAGTATAGCAAGGACAGGGAACACCGGGGAGCTGTTTTTT. Residues: CASSIARTGNTGELFF.

The rearrangement joins TRBV6-2 or TRBV6-3 to TRBJ2-7; 10 bases fit TRBD2. Germline-derived CDR1 and CDR2 are MNHEY and SVGEGT. CDR3 size: 15 residues. The V segment lost 4 bases and the J segment 2 bases; nucleotides outside the gene matches: 5. The CDR3 region is CASSLLAGTTYEQYF. The CDR3 DNA sequence: TGTGCCAGCAGTTTACTAGCGGGGACTACCTACGAGCAGTACTTC.

The chain recombines TRBV14 with TRBJ2-7; D call uncertain. Per the germline V gene, CDR1 is SGHDN and CDR2 is FVKESK. Trimming removed 1 base at V and 5 bases at J, with 3 bases between. This CDR3 contains 11 residues. This chain's CDR3 is CASSQVNEQYF. The CDR3 bases are TGTGCCAGCAGCCAAGTAAACGAGCAGTACTTC.

The J gene is TRBJ1-1, the V gene TRBV12-3 or TRBV12-4; no clear D. CDR3 length: 13 amino acids. With 7 bases removed from V and 2 bases from J, the gap between germline ends came to 11 bases. Written as DNA, the CDR3 is TGTGCCAGCACCTTGCTCGATAACACTGAAGCTTTCTTT. It yields the protein CASTLLDNTEAFF.

The chain employs TRBV6-5 and TRBJ2-1; D is uncertain. Trimming stripped 5 bases from V and 9 bases from J, with 11 bases between. Germline CDR1 reads MNHEY; CDR2 reads SVGAGI. The CDR3 has 12 amino acids. The CDR3: CASSPLGSEQFF. The CDR3 DNA reads as TGTGCCAGCAGTCCCCTAGGAAGTGAGCAGTTCTTC.

V and J are TRBV12-3 or TRBV12-4 and TRBJ2-3; D is undetermined. The CDR3 is made up of 12 amino acids. V lost 2 bases and J 5 bases, leaving 5 bases between the germline ends. The CDR3 protein is CASSLMGDTQYF. CDR3 sequence (DNA): TGTGCCAGCAGTTTAATGGGAGATACGCAGTATTTT.

V gene TRBV29-1 combines with J gene TRBJ1-2; D perhaps matches TRBD1 (6 bases). V lost 4 bases, J lost 5 bases, and 14 bases lay in between. This CDR3 has 13 residues. From germline, CDR1 is SQVTM and CDR2 ANQGSEA. This chain's CDR3 is CSVASDSLYGYTF. The CDR3 DNA reads as TGCAGCGTTGCTTCGGACAGCTTATATGGCTACACCTTC.